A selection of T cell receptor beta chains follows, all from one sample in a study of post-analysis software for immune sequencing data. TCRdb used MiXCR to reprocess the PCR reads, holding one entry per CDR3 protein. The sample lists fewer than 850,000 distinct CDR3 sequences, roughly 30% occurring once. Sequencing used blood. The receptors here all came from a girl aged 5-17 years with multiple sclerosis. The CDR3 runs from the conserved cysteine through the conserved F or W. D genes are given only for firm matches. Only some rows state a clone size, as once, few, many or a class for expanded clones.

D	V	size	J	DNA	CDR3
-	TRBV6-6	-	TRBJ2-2	TGTGCCAGCAGCCCGGGACTTAACACCGGGGAGCTGTTTTTT	CASSPGLNTGELFF
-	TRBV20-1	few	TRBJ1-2	TGCAGTGCTAGGGTACAGGCCTATAACTATGGCTACACCTTC	CSARVQAYNYGYTF
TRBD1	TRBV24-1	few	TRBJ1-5	TGTGCCACCAGTGATTCATCAGGGGGCTATCAGCCCCAGCATTTT	CATSDSSGGYQPQHF
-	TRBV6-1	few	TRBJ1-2	TGTGCCAGCAGTGCGGCAGGGTATTTTGTCTACACCTTC	CASSAAGYFVYTF
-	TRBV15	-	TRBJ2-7	TGTGCCACCAGCAGGGAACAGGGTAGCGTCGGTTACGAGCAGTACTTC	CATSREQGSVGYEQYF
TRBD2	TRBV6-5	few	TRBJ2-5	TGTGCCAGCAGTTACTCGACCAGCGGGGCCATCCAAGAGACCCAGTACTTC	CASSYSTSGAIQETQYF
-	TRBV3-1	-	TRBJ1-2	TGTGCCAGCAGCCAAGAGACAGCATTTAATGGCTACACCTTC	CASSQETAFNGYTF
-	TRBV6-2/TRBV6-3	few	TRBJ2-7	TGTGCCAGCACCAGAGAGGGGACCCTATACGAGCAGTACTTC	CASTREGTLYEQYF
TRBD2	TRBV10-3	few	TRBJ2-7	TGTGCCATCAGCCTAGCGGGGGGGCCCCACGAGCAGTACTTC	CAISLAGGPHEQYF
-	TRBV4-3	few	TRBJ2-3	TGCGCCAGCAGCCAAGATCCGACTACAGATACGCAGTATTTT	CASSQDPTTDTQYF
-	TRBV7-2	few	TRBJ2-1	TGTGCCAGCAGCGGGGGGCCGCCGGGGCGGGAGCAGTTCTTC	CASSGGPPGREQFF
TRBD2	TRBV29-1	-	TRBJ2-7	TGCAGCGCCGGGGGGGGTAGCGGGATCCGCTACGAGCAGTACTTC	CSAGGGSGIRYEQYF
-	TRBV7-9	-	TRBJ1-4	TGTGCCAGCAGGGGGTCGGGGGCGGCTAATGAAAAACTGTTTTTT	CASRGSGAANEKLFF
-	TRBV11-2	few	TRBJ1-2	TGTGCCAGCAGCTTAGGGACAGAATCTATCTATGGCTACACCTTC	CASSLGTESIYGYTF
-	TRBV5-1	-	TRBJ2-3	TGCGCCAGCAGCTTGGGAGGGGACGGGGGAGATACGCAGTATTTT	CASSLGGDGGDTQYF
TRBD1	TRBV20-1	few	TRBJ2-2	TGCAGTGCCACCAGGGGGACCGGGGAGCTGTTTTTT	CSATRGTGELFF
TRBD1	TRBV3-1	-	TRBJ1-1	TGTGCCAGCAGCCAAGCAGGGGGCGGTTCTGAAGCTTTCTTT	CASSQAGGGSEAFF
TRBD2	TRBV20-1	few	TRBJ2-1	TGCAGTGCTAGAGAGGAAAGCGGGAGGGCCTACTATGAGCAGTTCTTC	CSAREESGRAYYEQFF
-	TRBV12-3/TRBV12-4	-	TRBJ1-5	TGTGCCAGCAGCCGCAGGGTGAGCAATCAGCCCCAGCATTTT	CASSRRVSNQPQHF
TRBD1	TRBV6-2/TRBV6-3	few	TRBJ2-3	TGTGCCAGCAGTACACGGACAGGGTACACAGATACGCAGTATTTT	CASSTRTGYTDTQYF
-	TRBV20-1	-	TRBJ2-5	TGCAGTGCCACACCCGTGCAGGGAGCCCCCAGAGAGACCCAGTACTTC	CSATPVQGAPRETQYF
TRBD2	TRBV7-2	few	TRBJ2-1	TGTGCCAGCAGCTTAGAGACTAGCGGGACGCCGTTCTTC	CASSLETSGTPFF
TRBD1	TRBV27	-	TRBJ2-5	TGTGCCAGCAGGGCGACAGGGGAGGTTGGGACCCAGTACTTC	CASRATGEVGTQYF
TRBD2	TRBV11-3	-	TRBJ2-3	TGTGCCAGCAGCACAGGGGCTAGCGGGAGGTATACGCAGTATTTT	CASSTGASGRYTQYF
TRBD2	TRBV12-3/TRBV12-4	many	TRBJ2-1	TGTGCCAGCAGCCCCCGGACTAGCGTAAGCAATGAGCAGTTCTTC	CASSPRTSVSNEQFF
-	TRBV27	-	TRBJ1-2	TGTGCCAGCAGGATAGGAGGCGGGGGACCCTATGGCTACACCTTC	CASRIGGGGPYGYTF
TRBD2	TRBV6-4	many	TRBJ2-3	TGTGCCAGCAGTGACTCACAGGGGACTAGCGGAGGCGTCTATACGCAGTATTTT	CASSDSQGTSGGVYTQYF
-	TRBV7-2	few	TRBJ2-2	TGTGCCAGCAGCTTAGCTGTGGGCCCCGCACGAGGGACCGGGGAGCTGTTTTTT	CASSLAVGPARGTGELFF
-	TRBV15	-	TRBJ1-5	TGTGCCACCAGCAGAGAGGATTTTCGTGGATCCAATCAGCCCCAGCATTTT	CATSREDFRGSNQPQHF
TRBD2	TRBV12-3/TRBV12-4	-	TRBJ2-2	TGTGCCAGCAGTTTATCCCAGCGGGAGTACAACGGGGAGCTGTTTTTT	CASSLSQREYNGELFF
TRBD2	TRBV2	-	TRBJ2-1	TGTGCCAGCAGTATGGGTGGGCTAGCGGGAGCTGAGCAGTTCTTC	CASSMGGLAGAEQFF
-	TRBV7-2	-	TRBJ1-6	TGTGCCAGCAGCCGGGACGGTAATAATTCACCCCTCCACTTT	CASSRDGNNSPLHF
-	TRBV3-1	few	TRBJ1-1	TGTGCCAGCAGCCGGGAAAGGGACACTGAAGCTTTCTTT	CASSRERDTEAFF
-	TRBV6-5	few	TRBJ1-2	TGTGCCTGCCGGGCCGTCAGTAACTATGGCTACACCTTC	CACRAVSNYGYTF
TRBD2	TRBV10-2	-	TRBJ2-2	TGCGCCAGCCGACTAGCGGGAGGGTATAGCGGGGAGCTGTTTTTT	CASRLAGGYSGELFF
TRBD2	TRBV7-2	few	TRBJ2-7	TGTGCCAGCAGCTTACAAGCGGGAGGGATCTCCTACGAGCAGTACTTC	CASSLQAGGISYEQYF
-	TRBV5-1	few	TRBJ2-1	TGCGCCAGCAGCTTGTTCCGGGGGGCACGGATTCAGCAGTTCTTC	CASSLFRGARIQQFF
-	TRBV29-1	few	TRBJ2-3	TGCAGCATCGTTAGGGGGACGAGCACAGATACGCAGTATTTT	CSIVRGTSTDTQYF
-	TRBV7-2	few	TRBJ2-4	TGTGCCAGCAGCGCCCGCAATTCGGAAGGAAACATTCAGTACTTC	CASSARNSEGNIQYF
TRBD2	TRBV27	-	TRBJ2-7	TGTGCCAGCACCCAAGCGGGAGCCTACGAGCAGTACTTC	CASTQAGAYEQYF
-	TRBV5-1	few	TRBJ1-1	TGCGCCAGCAGCTTGGGTCCGGGGGACACTGAAGCTTTCTTT	CASSLGPGDTEAFF
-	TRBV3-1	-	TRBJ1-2	TGTGCCAGCAGCCAGGGGACCTATGACTACACCTTC	CASSQGTYDYTF
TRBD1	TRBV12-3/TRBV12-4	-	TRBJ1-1	TGTGCCAGCAGTTGGACAGGGGGGGGGAACACTGAAGCTTTCTTT	CASSWTGGGNTEAFF
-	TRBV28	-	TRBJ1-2	TGTGCCAGCAGTTTAAATGGGGAAGATAGCATCTATGGCTACACCTTC	CASSLNGEDSIYGYTF
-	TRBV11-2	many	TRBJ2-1	TGTGCCAGCAGTCTACACAATGAGCAGTTCTTC	CASSLHNEQFF
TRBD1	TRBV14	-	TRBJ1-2	TGTGCCAGCAGCCCACCGGGGACAGGGGACTATTATTATGGCTACACCTTC	CASSPPGTGDYYYGYTF
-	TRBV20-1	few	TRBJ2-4	TGCAGTGCTCCTAGCGCGGGGCCCAGGGACATTCAGTACTTC	CSAPSAGPRDIQYF
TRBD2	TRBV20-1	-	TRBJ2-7	TGCAGTGCTAGAGCGGCCCTAGCGGGCCAATACGAGCAGTACTTC	CSARAALAGQYEQYF
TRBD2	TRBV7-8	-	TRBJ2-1	TGTGCCAGCAGCCCGCGGACTAGCGGGAGCGTCGATGAGCAGTTCTTC	CASSPRTSGSVDEQFF
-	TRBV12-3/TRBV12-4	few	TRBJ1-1	TGTGCCAGCAGTCCAAGGACGGGGAACACTGAAGCTTTCTTT	CASSPRTGNTEAFF
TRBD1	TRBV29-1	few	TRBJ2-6	TGCAGCGTGCCCTTAACTAACAGGGGTCTCGCCACTGGGGCCAACGTCCTGACTTTC	CSVPLTNRGLATGANVLTF
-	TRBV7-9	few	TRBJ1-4	TGTGCCAGCAGCTTCCGGGACAATCCTAATGAAAAACTGTTTTTT	CASSFRDNPNEKLFF
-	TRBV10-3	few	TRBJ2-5	TGTGCCATCAGTGTGGGCAGACAAGAGACCCAGTACTTC	CAISVGRQETQYF